The 7 T cell receptor beta chains reported below all come from one sample, sequenced in a study of CD8+CD57+ T cells in acquired aplastic anemia. Template material for TCR beta VDJ and CDR3 profiling consisted of genomic DNA. TCRdb re-derived calls from the reads in MiXCR, one entry per CDR3 protein. The sample contains roughly 500,000 distinct CDR3 sequences, 25% to 40% of which appear only once. Previously, flow cytometry had revealed CD8+CD57+ cell expansion in the patients chosen for sequencing. Sequencing was performed on sorted CD4+, CD8+, or CD8+CD57+ T cells (not recorded which) from PBMCs. All receptors derive from a human donor with aplastic anemia.

This clonotype was counted ten times or more. The chain carries TRBV19 and TRBJ1-2, with a tentative D call TRBD1 (6 bases). In germline, CDR1 is LNHDA, CDR2 SQIVND (reference sequence). V shed 5 bases and J shed 7 bases, with 20 bases lying between them. CDR3 size: 15 residues. The CDR3 bases are TGTGCCAGTAGTTCTGTTTCGGGGGGCGACTCTGGCTACACCTTC. As protein: CASSSVSGGDSGYTF.

The rearrangement joins TRBV5-1 to TRBJ2-7; 16 positions match TRBD2. After removal of 0 bases from V and 4 bases from J, the junction contained 10 bases not matched to a gene. This CDR3 spans 19 amino acids. Germline loops: CDR1 SGHRS, CDR2 YFSETQ. In nucleotides, the CDR3 is TGCGCCAGCAGCTTGGGGGGACTAGCGGGAGGGCCGAGGAGTTACGAGCAGTACTTC. Protein: CASSLGGLAGGPRSYEQYF.

This clonotype was seen at least ten times. The rearrangement joins TRBV2 to TRBJ1-1; D gene ambiguous. Trimming pared 5 bases from V and 1 base from J, leaving 5 bases between. The CDR3 extends over 12 amino acids. CDR1 is SNHLY and CDR2 is FYNNEI in the germline V gene. The CDR3 DNA reads as TGTGCCAGCAGTCCAGAGAACACTGAAGCTTTCTTT. Protein: CASSPENTEAFF.

This clonotype was detected only a few times. DNA of the CDR3: TGTGCCTGGAGTGTACTTGACAGGGGCTATAATTCACCCCTCCACTTT. Protein: CAWSVLDRGYNSPLHF. The J gene is TRBJ1-6, the V gene TRBV30, with 8 bases lining up with TRBD1. The CDR3 is 16 residues long. V was clipped by 0 bases and J by 3 bases; unmatched bases: 4. The germline V gene encodes CDR1 GTSNPN and CDR2 SVGIG (reference sequence).

This clonotype was detected a few times. This chain links TRBV18 with TRBJ2-7; a weak D match, TRBD1 (6 bases). This CDR3 region has 14 residues. CDR1 is KGHSH, CDR2 LQKENI, per germline. V lost 2 bases to trimming and J lost 3 bases, with 11 bases between them. The CDR3: CASSPSRDNYEQYF. Here the CDR3 DNA reads TGTGCCAGCTCACCATCTAGGGACAACTACGAGCAGTACTTC.

J is TRBJ1-1 and V is TRBV20-1, with D hard to call. Trimming stripped 1 base from V and 11 bases from J, with 11 bases between. The CDR3 has 11 residues. CDR1 is DFQATT, CDR2 SNEGSKA, per germline (reference sequence). CDR3 bases: TGCAGTGCTAGAGCTCGAGCTAGGGCTTTCTTT. It yields the protein CSARARARAFF.

This clonotype has a count of ten or more. The J gene is TRBJ2-3, the V gene TRBV19, with 7 nucleotides matching TRBD2. The CDR3 extends over 14 amino acids. In germline, CDR1 is LNHDA, CDR2 SQIVND (reference sequence). J gave up 6 bases and V 9 bases, and 12 bases lay outside the gene matches. Here the CDR3 DNA reads TGTGCCAGCCAAAAAGGGAGGGGAGGTGATACGCAGTATTTT. This translates into CASQKGRGGDTQYF.